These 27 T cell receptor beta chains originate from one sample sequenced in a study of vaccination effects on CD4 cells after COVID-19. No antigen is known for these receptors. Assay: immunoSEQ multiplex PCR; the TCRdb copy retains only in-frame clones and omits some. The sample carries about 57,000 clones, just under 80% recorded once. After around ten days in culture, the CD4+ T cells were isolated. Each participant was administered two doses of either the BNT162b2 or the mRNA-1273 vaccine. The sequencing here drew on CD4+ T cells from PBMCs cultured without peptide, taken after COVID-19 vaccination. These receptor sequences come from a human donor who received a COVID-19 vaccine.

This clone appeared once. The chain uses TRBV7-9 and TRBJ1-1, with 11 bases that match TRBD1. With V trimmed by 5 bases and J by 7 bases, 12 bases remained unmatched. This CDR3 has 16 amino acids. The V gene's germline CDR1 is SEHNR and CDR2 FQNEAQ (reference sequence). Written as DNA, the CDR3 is TGTGCCAGCAGCCCTATCTGGGACAGGGGGGACGGTGAAGCTTTCTTT. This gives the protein CASSPIWDRGDGEAFF.

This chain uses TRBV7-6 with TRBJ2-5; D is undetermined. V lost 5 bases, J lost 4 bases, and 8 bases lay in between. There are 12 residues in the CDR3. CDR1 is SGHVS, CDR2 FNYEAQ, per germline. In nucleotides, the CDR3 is TGTGCCAGCAGCCTGGTGGGAGAGACCCAGTACTTC. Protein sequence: CASSLVGETQYF. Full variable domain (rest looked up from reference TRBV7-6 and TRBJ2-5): GAGVSQSPRYKVTKRGQDVALRCDPISGHVSLYWYRQALGQGPEFLTYFNYEAQQDKSGLPNDRFSAERPEGSISTLTIQRTEQRDSAMYRCASSLVGETQYFGPGTRLLVL.

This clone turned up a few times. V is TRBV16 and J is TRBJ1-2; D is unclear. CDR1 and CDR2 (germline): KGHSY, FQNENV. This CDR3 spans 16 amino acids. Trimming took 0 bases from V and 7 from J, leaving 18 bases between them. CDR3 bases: TGTGCCAGCAGCCAATCTTGGGGAGGAACAACGTCTGGCTACACCTTC. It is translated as CASSQSWGGTTSGYTF.

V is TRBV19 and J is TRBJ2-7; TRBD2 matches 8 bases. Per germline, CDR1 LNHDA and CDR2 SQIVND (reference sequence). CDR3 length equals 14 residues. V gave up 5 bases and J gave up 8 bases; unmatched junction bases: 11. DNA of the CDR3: TGTGCCAGTAGTGCGAGCGGGAGTACCCCCCAGCAGTACTTC. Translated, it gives CASSASGSTPQQYF.

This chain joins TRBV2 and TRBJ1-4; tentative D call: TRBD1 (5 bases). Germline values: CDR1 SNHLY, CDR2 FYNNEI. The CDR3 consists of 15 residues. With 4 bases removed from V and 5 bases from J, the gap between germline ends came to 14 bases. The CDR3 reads CASSAEGRLNEKLFF. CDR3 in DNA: TGTGCCAGCAGTGCCGAGGGACGCCTAAATGAAAAACTGTTTTTT.

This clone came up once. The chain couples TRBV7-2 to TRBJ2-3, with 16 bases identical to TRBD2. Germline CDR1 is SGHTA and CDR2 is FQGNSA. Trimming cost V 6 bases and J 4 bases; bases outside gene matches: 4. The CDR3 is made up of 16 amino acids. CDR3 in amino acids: CASRGLAGGTADTQYF. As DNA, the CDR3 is TGTGCCAGCAGGGGACTAGCGGGGGGGACAGCAGATACGCAGTATTTT.

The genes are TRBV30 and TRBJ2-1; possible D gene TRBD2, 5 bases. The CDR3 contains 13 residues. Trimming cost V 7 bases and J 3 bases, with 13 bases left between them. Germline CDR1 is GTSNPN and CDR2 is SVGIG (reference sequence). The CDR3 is CASGWQLYNEQFF. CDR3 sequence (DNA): TGTGCCTCGGGATGGCAGCTCTACAATGAGCAGTTCTTC.

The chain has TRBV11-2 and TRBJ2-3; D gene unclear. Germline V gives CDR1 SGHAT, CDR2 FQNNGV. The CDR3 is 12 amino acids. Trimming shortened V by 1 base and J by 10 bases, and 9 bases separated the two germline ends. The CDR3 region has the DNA TGTGCCAGCAGCTTAGCACGGCGTTCGCAGTATTTT. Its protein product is CASSLARRSQYF. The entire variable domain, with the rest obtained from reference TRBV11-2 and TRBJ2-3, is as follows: EAGVAQSPRYKIIEKRQSVAFWCNPISGHATLYWYQQILGQGPKLLIQFQNNGVVDDSQLPKDRFSAERLKGVDSTLKIQPAKLEDSAVYLCASSLARRSQYFGPGTRLTVL.

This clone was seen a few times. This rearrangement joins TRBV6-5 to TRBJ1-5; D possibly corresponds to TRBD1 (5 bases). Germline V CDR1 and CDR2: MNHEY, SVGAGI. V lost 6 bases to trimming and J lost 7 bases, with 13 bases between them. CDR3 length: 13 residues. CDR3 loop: CASSPTGRQPQHF. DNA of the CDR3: TGTGCCAGCAGCCCCACGGGACGGCAGCCCCAGCATTTT.

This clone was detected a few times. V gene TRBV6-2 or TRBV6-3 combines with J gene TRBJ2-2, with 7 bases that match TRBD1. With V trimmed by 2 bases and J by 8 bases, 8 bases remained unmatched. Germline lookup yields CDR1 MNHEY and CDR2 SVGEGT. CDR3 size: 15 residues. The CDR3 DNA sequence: TGTGCCAGCAGTTACCCGACAGGGTCCAGAGGGGAGCTGTTTTTT. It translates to CASSYPTGSRGELFF.

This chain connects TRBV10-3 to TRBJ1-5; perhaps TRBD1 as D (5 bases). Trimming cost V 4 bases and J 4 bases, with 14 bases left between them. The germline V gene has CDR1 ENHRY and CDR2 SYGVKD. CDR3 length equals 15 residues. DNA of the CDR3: TGTGCCATCAGTGCGGGGGGGAGCGGGAATCAGCCCCAGCATTTT. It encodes CAISAGGSGNQPQHF.

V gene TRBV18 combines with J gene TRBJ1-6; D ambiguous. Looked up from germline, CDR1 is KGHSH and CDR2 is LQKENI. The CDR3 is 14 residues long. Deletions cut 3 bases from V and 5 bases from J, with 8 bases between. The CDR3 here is CASSPRNDNSPLHF. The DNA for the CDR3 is TGTGCCAGCTCACCTCGCAACGATAATTCACCCCTCCACTTT.

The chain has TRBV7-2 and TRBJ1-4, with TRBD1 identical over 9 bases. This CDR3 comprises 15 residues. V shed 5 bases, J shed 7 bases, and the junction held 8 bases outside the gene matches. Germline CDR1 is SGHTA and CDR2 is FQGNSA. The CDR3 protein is CASSRFEGQGEKLFF. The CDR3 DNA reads TGTGCCAGCAGCCGCTTCGAGGGACAGGGTGAAAAACTGTTTTTT.

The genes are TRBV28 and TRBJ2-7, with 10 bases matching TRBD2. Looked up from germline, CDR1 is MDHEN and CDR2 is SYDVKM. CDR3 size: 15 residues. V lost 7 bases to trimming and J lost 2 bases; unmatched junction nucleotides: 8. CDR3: CASKISGTSAYEQYF. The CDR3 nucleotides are TGTGCCAGCAAAATTTCCGGGACTAGCGCCTACGAGCAGTACTTC.

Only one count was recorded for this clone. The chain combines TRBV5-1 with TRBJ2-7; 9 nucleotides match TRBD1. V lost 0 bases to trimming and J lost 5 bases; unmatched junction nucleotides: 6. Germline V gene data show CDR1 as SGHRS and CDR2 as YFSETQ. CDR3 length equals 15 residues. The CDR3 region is CASSLAGTGHNEQYF. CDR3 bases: TGCGCCAGCAGCTTGGCCGGGACAGGGCACAACGAGCAGTACTTC.

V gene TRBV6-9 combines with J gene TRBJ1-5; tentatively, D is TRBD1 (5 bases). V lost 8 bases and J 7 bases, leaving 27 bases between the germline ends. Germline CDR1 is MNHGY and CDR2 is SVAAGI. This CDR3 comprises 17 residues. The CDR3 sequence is CASQRSRDGILGQPQHF. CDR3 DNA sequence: TGTGCCAGCCAGCGCTCCAGGGACGGGATTTTGGGGCAGCCCCAGCATTTT.

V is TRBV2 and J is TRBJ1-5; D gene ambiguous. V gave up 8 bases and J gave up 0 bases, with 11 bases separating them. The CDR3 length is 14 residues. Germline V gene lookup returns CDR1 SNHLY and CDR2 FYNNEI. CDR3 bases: TGTGCCAGCTCGACGGCCTATAGCAATCAGCCCCAGCATTTT. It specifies CASSTAYSNQPQHF.

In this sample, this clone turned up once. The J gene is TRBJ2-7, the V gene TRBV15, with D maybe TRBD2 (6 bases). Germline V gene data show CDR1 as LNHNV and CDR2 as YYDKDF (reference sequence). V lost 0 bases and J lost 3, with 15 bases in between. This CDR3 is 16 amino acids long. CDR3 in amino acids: CATSRDGRSGSYEQYF. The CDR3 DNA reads TGTGCCACCAGCAGAGATGGGAGGTCGGGGAGCTACGAGCAGTACTTC.

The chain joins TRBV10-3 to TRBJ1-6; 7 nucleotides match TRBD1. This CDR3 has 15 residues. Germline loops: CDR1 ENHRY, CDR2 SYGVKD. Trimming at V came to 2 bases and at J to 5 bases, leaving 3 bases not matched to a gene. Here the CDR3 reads CAISEAGGNNSPLHF. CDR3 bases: TGTGCCATCAGTGAGGCAGGGGGAAATAATTCACCCCTCCACTTT.

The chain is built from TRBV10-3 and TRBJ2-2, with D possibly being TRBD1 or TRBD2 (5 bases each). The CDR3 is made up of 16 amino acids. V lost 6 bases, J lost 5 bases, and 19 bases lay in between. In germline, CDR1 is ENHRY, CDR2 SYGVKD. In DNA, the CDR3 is TGTGCCATCAGGCCCGGGACCCAGATAGGGACCGGGGAGCTGTTTTTT. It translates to CAIRPGTQIGTGELFF.

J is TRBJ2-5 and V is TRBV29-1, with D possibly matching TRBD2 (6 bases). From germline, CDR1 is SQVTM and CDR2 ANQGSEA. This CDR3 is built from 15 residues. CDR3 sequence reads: CSSCDYRGSTKTQYF. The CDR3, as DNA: TGCAGTTCCTGCGATTATCGGGGGTCTACTAAGACCCAGTACTTC. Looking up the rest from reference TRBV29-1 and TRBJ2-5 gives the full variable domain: SAVISQKPSRDICQRGTSLTIQCQVDSQVTMMFWYRQQPGQSLTLIATANQGSEATYESGFVIDKFPISRPNLTFSTLTVSNMSPEDSSIYLCSSCDYRGSTKTQYFGPGTRLLVL.

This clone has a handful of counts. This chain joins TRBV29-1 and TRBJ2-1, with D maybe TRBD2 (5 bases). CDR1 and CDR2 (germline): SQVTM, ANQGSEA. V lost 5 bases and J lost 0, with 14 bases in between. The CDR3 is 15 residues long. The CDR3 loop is CSVPSGPSSYNEQFF. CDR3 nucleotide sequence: TGCAGCGTTCCGAGCGGCCCCAGCTCCTACAATGAGCAGTTCTTC.

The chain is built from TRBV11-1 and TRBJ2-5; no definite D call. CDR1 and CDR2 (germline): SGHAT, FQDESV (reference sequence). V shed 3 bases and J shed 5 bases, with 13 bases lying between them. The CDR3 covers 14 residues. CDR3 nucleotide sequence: TGTGCCAGCAGCTTGCAGGCTGCTGGGGAGACCCAGTACTTC. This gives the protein CASSLQAAGETQYF. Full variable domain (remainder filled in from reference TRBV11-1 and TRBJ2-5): EAEVAQSPRYKITEKSQAVAFWCDPISGHATLYWYRQILGQGPELLVQFQDESVVDDSQLPKDRFSAERLKGVDSTLKIQPAELGDSAMYLCASSLQAAGETQYFGPGTRLLVL.

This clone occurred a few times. In DNA, the CDR3 is TGTGCCAGCAGCCCAGGGTTACGGGAGCAGTTCTTC. Protein sequence: CASSPGLREQFF. V usage is TRBV28 and J usage is TRBJ2-1, with a possible D match to TRBD1 (5 bases). The V end was cut by 6 bases, the J end by 10 bases, with 13 bases between. The CDR3 runs 12 residues. The germline V gene has CDR1 MDHEN and CDR2 SYDVKM.

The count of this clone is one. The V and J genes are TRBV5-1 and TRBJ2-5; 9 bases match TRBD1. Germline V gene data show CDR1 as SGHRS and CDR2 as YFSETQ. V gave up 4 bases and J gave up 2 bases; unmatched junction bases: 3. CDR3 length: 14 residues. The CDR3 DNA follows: TGCGCCAGCAGCCCGGGACAGGGTCAAGAGACCCAGTACTTC. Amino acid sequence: CASSPGQGQETQYF.

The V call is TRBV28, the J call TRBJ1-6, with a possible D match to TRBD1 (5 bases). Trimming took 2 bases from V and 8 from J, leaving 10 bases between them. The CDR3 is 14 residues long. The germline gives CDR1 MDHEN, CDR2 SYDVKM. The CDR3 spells CASSLLTGYSPLHF. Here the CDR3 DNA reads TGTGCCAGCAGTTTACTAACAGGTTATTCACCCCTCCACTTT.

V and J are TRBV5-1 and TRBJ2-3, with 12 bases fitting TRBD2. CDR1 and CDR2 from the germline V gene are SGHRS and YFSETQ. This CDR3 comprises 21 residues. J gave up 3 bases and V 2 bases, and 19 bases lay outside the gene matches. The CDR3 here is CASSFQGPASGRATRTDTQYF. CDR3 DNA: TGCGCCAGCAGCTTCCAGGGCCCAGCTAGCGGGAGGGCGACTCGGACAGATACGCAGTATTTT.